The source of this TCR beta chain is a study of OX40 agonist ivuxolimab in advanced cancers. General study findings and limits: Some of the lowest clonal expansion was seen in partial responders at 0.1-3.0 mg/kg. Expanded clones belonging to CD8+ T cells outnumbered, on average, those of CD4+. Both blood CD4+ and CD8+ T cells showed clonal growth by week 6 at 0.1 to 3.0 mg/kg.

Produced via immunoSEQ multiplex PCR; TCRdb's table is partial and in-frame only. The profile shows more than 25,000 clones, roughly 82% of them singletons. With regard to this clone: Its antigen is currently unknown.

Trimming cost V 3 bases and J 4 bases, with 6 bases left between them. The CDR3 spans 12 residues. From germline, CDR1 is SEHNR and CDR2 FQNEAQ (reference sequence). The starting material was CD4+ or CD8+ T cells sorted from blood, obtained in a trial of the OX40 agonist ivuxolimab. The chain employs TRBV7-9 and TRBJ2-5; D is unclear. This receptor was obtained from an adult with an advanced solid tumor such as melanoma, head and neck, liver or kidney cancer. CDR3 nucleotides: TGTGCCAGCAGCTTTGGGCCAGAGACCCAGTACTTC. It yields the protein CASSFGPETQYF.